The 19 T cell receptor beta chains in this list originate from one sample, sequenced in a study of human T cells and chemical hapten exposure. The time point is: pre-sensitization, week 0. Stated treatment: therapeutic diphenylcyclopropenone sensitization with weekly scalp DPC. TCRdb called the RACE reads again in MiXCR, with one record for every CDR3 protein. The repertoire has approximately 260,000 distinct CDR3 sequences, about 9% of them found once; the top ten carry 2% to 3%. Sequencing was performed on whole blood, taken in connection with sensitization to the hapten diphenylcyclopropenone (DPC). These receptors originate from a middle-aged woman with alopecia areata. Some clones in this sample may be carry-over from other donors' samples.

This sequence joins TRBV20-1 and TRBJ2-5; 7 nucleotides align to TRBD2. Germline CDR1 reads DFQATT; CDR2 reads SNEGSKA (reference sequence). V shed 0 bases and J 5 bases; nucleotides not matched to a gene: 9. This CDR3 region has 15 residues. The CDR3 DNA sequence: TGCAGTGCTAGAGATCGCGGACTAGATAGGGAGACCCAGTACTTC. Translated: CSARDRGLDRETQYF.

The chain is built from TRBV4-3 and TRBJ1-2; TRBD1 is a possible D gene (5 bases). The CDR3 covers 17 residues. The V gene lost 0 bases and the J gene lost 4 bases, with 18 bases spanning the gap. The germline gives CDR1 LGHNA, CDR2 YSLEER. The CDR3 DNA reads TGCGCCAGCAGCCAAGATTTTTCGGCAGGGAAAACCTATGGCTACACCTTC. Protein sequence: CASSQDFSAGKTYGYTF.

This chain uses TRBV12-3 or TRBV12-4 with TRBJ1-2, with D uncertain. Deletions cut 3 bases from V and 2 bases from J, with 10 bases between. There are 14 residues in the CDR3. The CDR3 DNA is TGTGCCAGCAGTTTTCCCTGGCAGAACTATGGCTACACCTTC. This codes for CASSFPWQNYGYTF.

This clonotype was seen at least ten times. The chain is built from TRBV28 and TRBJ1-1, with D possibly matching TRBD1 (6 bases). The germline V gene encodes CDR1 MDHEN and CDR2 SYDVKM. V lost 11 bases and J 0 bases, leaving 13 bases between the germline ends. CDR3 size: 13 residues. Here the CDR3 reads CASNRAMNTEAFF. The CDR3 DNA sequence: TGTGCCTCGAACAGGGCGATGAACACTGAAGCTTTCTTT.

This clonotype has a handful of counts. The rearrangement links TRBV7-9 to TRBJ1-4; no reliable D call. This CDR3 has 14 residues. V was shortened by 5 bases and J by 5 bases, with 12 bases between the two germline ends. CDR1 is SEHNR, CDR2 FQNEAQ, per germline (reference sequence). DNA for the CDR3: TGTGCCAGCAGCCCATCGATCCAAAATGAAAAACTGTTTTTT. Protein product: CASSPSIQNEKLFF.

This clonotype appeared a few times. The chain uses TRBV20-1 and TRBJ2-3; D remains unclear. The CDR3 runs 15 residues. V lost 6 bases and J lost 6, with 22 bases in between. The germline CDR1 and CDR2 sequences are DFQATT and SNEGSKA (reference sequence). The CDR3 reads CSAPRRRAAFDTQYF. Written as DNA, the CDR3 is TGCAGTGCCCCCCGGCGCCGGGCAGCTTTTGATACGCAGTATTTT.

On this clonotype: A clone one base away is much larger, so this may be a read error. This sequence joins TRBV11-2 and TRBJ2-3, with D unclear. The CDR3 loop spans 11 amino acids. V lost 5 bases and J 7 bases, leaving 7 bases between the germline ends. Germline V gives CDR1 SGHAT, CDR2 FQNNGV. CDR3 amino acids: CASSIVNTQYF. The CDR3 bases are TGTGCCAGCAGCATAGTCAATACGCAGTATTTT.

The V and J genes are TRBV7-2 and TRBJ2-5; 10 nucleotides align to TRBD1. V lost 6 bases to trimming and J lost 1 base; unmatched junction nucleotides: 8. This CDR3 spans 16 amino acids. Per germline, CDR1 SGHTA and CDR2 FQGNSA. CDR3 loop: CASSPRTGGFQETQYF. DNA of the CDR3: TGTGCCAGCAGTCCCAGGACAGGGGGTTTCCAAGAGACCCAGTACTTC.

In DNA form, the CDR3 reads TGTGCCAGCAGTTATCCCTGGGCAGGGGCCCAAGAGACCCAGTACTTC. Protein: CASSYPWAGAQETQYF. The chain has TRBV6-6 and TRBJ2-5, with D tentatively TRBD1 (6 bases). Between the trimmed V and J ends, which lost 3 bases and 1 base, there was a span of 15 bases. This CDR3 comprises 16 residues. The germline CDR1 and CDR2 sequences are MNHNY and SVGAGI (reference sequence).

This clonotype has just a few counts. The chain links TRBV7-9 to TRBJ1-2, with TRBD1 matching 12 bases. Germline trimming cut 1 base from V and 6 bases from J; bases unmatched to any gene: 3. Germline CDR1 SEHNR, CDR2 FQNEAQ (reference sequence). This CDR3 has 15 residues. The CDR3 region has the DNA TGTGCCAGCAGCTTAGACGGGACAGGGGGCCATGGCTACACCTTC. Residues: CASSLDGTGGHGYTF.

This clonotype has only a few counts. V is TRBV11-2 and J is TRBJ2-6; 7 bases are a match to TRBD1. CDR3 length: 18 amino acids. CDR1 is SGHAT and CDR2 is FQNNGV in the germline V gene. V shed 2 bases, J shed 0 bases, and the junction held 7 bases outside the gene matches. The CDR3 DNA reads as TGTGCCAGCAGCTTACGAGGGGGCCTCGGCTCTGGGGCCAACGTCCTGACTTTC. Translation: CASSLRGGLGSGANVLTF.

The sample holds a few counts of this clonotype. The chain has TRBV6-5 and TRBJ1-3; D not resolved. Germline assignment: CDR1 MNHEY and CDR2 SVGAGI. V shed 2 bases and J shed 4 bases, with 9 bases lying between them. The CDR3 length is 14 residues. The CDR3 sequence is CASSYGIEGNTIYF. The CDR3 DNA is TGTGCCAGCAGTTACGGGATAGAAGGAAACACCATATATTTT.

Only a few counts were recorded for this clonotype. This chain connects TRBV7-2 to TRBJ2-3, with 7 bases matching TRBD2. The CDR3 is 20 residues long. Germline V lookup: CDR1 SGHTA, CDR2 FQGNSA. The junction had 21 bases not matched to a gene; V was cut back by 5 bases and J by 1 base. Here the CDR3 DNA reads TGTGCCAGCAGCCACCCGAGGGTGGGAGGGCTTGACTTCGGCACAGATACGCAGTATTTT. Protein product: CASSHPRVGGLDFGTDTQYF.

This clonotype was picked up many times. DNA of the CDR3: TGTGCCATCAGTGAACCTGGAAACACCATATATTTT. This encodes CAISEPGNTIYF. The chain has TRBV10-3 and TRBJ1-3; no clear D gene. Trimming pared 3 bases from V and 2 bases from J, leaving 2 bases between. The CDR3 has 12 amino acids. CDR1 ENHRY and CDR2 SYGVKD come from the germline V gene.

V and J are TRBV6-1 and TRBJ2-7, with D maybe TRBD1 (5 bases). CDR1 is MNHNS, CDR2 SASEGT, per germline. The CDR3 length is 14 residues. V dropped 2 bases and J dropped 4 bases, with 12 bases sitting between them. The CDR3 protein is CASSEQGNAYEQYF. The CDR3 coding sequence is TGTGCCAGCAGTGAACAGGGAAATGCTTACGAGCAGTACTTC.

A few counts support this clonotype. Here the CDR3 reads CASSLGRTDNSPLHF. The CDR3 coding sequence is TGTGCCAGCAGTTTAGGGAGGACAGATAATTCACCCCTCCACTTT. J is TRBJ1-6 and V is TRBV28; D is perhaps TRBD1 (6 bases). The CDR3 consists of 15 residues. Germline V CDR1 and CDR2: MDHEN, SYDVKM. V was pared by 2 bases and J by 5 bases, with 10 bases between.

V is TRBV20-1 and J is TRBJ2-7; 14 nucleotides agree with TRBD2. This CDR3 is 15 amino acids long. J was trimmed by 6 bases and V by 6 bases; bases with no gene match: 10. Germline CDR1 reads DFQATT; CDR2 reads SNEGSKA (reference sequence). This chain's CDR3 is CSANRGTSGSLEQYF. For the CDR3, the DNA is TGCAGTGCGAACCGTGGGACTAGCGGGAGTCTCGAGCAGTACTTC.

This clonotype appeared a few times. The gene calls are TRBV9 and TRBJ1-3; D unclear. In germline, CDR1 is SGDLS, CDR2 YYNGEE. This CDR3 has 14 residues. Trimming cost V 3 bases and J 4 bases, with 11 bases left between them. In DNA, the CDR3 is TGTGCCAGCAGCGGAGGAGAACTGGGAAACACCATATATTTT. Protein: CASSGGELGNTIYF.

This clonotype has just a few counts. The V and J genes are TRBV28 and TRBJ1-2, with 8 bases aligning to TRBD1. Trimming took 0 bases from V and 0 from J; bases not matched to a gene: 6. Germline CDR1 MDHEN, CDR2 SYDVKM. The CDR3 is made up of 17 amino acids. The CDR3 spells CASSLWTGVNSNYGYTF. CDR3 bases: TGTGCCAGCAGTTTATGGACAGGGGTCAACTCTAACTATGGCTACACCTTC.